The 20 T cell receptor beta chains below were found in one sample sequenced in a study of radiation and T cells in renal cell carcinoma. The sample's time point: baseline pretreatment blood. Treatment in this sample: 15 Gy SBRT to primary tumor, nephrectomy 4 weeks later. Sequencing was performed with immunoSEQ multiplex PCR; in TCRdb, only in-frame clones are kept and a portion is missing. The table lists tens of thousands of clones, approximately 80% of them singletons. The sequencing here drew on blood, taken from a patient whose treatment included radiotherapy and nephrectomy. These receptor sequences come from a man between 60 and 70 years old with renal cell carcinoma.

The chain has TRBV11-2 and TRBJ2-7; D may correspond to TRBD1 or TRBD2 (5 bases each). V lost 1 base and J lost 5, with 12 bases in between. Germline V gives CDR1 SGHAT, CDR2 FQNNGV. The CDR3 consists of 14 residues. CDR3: CASSLVGGSDEQYF. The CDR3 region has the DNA TGTGCCAGCAGCTTAGTTGGGGGATCGGACGAGCAGTACTTC.

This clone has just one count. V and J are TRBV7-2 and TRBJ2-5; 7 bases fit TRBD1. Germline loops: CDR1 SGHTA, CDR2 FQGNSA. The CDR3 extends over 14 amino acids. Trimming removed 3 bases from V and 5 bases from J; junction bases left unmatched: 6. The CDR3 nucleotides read TGTGCCAGCAGCTTCACAGGGGCATCGGAGACCCAGTACTTC. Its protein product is CASSFTGASETQYF.

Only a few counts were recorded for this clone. The CDR3 coding sequence is TGTGCCAGCAGCGGTCAAGACAGGGAATTTCCCTACGAGCAGTACTTC. Encoded protein: CASSGQDREFPYEQYF. The V gene is TRBV7-9, the J gene TRBJ2-7; 7 positions agree with TRBD1. Germline V lookup: CDR1 SEHNR, CDR2 FQNEAQ (reference sequence). The CDR3 contains 16 residues. The trim removed 5 bases at V and 2 bases at J, leaving 12 bases unmatched.

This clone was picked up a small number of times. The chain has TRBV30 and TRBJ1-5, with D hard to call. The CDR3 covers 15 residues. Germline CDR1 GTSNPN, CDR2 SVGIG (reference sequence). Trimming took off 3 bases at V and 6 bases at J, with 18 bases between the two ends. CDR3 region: CAWSPRTEWGQPQHF. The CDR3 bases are TGTGCCTGGAGCCCCAGGACGGAATGGGGTCAGCCCCAGCATTTT.

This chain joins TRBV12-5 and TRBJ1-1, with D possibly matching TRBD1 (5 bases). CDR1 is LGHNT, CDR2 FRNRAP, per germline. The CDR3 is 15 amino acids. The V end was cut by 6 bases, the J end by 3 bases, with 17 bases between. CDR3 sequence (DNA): TGTGCTAGTGGGCCCGAGTGGGACGGATACACTGAAGCTTTCTTT. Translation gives CASGPEWDGYTEAFF.

The chain's CDR3 is CAWSLGGTGDTQYF. CDR3 DNA sequence: TGTGCCTGGAGCTTGGGGGGAACTGGGGATACGCAGTATTTT. V gene TRBV30 combines with J gene TRBJ2-3; D is possibly TRBD2 (6 bases). Trimming removed 3 bases at V and 6 bases at J, with 16 bases between. The CDR3 contains 14 residues. Germline CDR1 GTSNPN, CDR2 SVGIG (reference sequence).

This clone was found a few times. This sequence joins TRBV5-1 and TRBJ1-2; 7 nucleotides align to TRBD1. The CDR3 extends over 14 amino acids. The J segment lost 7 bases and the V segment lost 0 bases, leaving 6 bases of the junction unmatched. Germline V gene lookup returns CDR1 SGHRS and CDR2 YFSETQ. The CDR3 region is CASSLVAGGPGYTF. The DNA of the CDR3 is TGCGCCAGCAGCTTGGTCGCAGGGGGACCTGGCTACACCTTC.

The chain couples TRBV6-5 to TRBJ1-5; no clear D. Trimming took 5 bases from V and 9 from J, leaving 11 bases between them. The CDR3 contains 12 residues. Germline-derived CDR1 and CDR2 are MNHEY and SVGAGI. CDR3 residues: CASSLTVGPQHF. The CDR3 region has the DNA TGTGCCAGCAGTCTAACGGTTGGGCCCCAGCATTTT.

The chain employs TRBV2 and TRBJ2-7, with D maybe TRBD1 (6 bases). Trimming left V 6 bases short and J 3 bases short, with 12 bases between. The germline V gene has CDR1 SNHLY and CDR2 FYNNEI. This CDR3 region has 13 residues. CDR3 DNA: TGTGCCAGCAGGGTGGACAGCGTCTACGAGCAGTACTTC. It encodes CASRVDSVYEQYF.

CDR3 amino acids: CASSLGTHLGSPLHF. DNA for the CDR3: TGTGCCAGCAGCTTAGGGACACATTTGGGATCGCCCCTCCACTTT. V usage is TRBV7-2 and J usage is TRBJ1-6, with D perhaps TRBD1 (5 bases). CDR3 size: 15 residues. The germline gives CDR1 SGHTA, CDR2 FQGNSA. The V end was cut by 1 base, the J end by 13 bases, with 17 bases between.

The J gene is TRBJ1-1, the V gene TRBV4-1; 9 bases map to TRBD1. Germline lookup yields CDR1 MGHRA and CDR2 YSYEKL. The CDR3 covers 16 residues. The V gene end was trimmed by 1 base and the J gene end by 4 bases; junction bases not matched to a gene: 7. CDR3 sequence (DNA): TGCGCCAGCAGCCAAGTACAGGGGGCTATCGCCACTGAAGCTTTCTTT. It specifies CASSQVQGAIATEAFF.

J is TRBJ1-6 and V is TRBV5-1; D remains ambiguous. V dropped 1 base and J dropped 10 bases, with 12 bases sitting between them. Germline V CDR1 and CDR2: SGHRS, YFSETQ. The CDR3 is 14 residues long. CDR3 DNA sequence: TGCGCCAGCAGCTTGAGGGAAGTAGGGTCACCCCTCCACTTT. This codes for CASSLREVGSPLHF.

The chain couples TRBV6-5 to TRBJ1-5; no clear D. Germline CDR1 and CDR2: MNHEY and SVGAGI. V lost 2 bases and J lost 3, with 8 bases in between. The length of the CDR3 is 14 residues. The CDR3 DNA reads TGTGCCAGCAGTTACGTCAACCTCAATCAGCCCCAGCATTTT. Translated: CASSYVNLNQPQHF.

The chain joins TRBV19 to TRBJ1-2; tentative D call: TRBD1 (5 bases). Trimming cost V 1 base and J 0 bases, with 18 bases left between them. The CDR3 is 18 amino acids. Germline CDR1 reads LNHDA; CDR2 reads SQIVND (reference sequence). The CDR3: CASSIGRGFREANYGYTF. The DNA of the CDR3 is TGTGCCAGTAGTATAGGGAGGGGCTTCCGAGAAGCTAACTATGGCTACACCTTC.

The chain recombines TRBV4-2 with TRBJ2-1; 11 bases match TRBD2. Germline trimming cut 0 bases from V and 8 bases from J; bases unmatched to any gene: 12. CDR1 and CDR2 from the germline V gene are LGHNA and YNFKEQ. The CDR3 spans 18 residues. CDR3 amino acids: CASSQDWSDLAGGHEQFF. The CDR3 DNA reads TGTGCCAGCAGCCAAGATTGGTCGGACCTAGCGGGAGGCCATGAGCAGTTCTTC.

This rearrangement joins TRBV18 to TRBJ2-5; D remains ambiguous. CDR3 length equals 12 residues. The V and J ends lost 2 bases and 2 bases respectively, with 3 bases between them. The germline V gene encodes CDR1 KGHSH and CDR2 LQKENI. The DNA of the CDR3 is TGTGCCAGCTCACCAGGGCAAGAGACCCAGTACTTC. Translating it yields CASSPGQETQYF.

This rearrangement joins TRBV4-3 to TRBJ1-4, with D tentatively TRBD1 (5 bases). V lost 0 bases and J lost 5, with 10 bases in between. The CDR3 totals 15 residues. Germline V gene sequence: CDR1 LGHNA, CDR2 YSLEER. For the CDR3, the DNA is TGCGCCAGCAGCCAAGATAGTCAGGGAAATGAAAAACTGTTTTTT. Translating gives CASSQDSQGNEKLFF.

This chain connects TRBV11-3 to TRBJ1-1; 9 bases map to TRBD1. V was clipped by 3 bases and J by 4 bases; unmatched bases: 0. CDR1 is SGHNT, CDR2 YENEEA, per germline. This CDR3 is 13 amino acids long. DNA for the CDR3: TGTGCCAGCAGCTTGACAGGGGGCACTGAAGCTTTCTTT. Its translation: CASSLTGGTEAFF. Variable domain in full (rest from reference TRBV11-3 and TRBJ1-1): EAGVVQSPRYKIIEKKQPVAFWCNPISGHNTLYWYLQNLGQGPELLIRYENEEAVDDSQLPKDRFSAERLKGVDSTLKIQPAELGDSAVYLCASSLTGGTEAFFGQGTRLTVV.

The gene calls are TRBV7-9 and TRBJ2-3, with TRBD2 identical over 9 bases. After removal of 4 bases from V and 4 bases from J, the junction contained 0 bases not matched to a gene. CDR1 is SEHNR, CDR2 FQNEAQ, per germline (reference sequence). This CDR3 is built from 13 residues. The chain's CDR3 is CASSSSGADTQYF. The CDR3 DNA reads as TGTGCCAGCAGCTCTAGCGGGGCAGATACGCAGTATTTT.

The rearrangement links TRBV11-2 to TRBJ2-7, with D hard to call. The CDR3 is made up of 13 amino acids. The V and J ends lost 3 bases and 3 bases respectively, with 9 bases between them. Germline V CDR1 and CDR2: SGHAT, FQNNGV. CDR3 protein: CASSLLTVYEQYF. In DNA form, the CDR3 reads TGTGCCAGCAGCTTGTTAACAGTCTACGAGCAGTACTTC. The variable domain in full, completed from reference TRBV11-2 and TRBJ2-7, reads EAGVAQSPRYKIIEKRQSVAFWCNPISGHATLYWYQQILGQGPKLLIQFQNNGVVDDSQLPKDRFSAERLKGVDSTLKIQPAKLEDSAVYLCASSLLTVYEQYFGPGTRLTVT.